The present T cell receptor beta chain was sequenced within a study of beta chain features in type 1 diabetes. Study-level background: In age, gender and cell yields, patients were similar to healthy donors.

Every isolated RNA sample was fully reverse transcribed, so sequencing captured expressed TCRB transcripts. Generated by immunoSEQ multiplex PCR, the TCRdb table keeps only in-frame clones and is missing some. The sample lists tens of thousands of clones; roughly 31% were seen once. This clonotype originated in a woman under 30 in good health. What was sequenced was stem cell memory CD4+ T cells from blood.

CDR3 loop: CASSFLAGGFANTGELFF. The CDR3 DNA follows: TGTGCCAGCAGCTTCCTAGCGGGAGGGTTCGCGAACACCGGGGAGCTGTTTTTT. The V and J genes are TRBV7-6 and TRBJ2-2, with TRBD2 matching over 12 bases. V shed 3 bases, J shed 0 bases, and the junction held 5 bases outside the gene matches. Germline CDR1 is SGHVS and CDR2 is FNYEAQ. This CDR3 contains 18 residues.